A single sample is the source of the 4 T cell receptor beta chains below, sequenced in a study of blood T cells in healthy people across ages. PCR was performed a second time for about 7 to 11 cycles using a sample-barcoded 5' primer and a J-beta primer mix. One entry per CDR3 protein, called by TCRdb with MiXCR from the 5' RACE reads. The table includes some 1.5 million distinct CDR3 sequences, approximately 42% detected once. What was sequenced was blood. The receptors shown here come from a woman under 30 in good health.

The chain has TRBV14 and TRBJ1-2; TRBD1 might be the D (5 bases). This CDR3 region has 14 residues. V shed 0 bases and J shed 8 bases, with 13 bases lying between them. From germline, CDR1 is SGHDN and CDR2 FVKESK. In DNA, the CDR3 is TGTGCCAGCAGCCAAGATCTGATCAGGGCAGGCTACACCTTC. Amino acid sequence: CASSQDLIRAGYTF. The whole variable domain, remainder taken from reference TRBV14 and TRBJ1-2, is EAGVTQFPSHSVIEKGQTVTLRCDPISGHDNLYWYRRVMGKEIKFLLHFVKESKQDESGMPNNRFLAERTGGTYSTLKVQPAELEDSGVYFCASSQDLIRAGYTFGSGTRLTVV.

CDR3 DNA sequence: TGTGCCAGCAGCTTAGGTGTAGGGGGACAGCAGTACTTC. Translation gives CASSLGVGGQQYF. The J gene is TRBJ2-7, the V gene TRBV7-9; D is perhaps TRBD1 (6 bases). This CDR3 has 13 residues. Trimming shortened V by 1 base and J by 8 bases, and 12 bases separated the two germline ends. Germline V gene data show CDR1 as SEHNR and CDR2 as FQNEAQ (reference sequence).

DNA of the CDR3: TGCGCCAGCAGCCAAGATAAGGACCGGGACGCCATTCAGTACTTC. Protein product: CASSQDKDRDAIQYF. This chain joins TRBV4-3 and TRBJ2-4, with D perhaps TRBD1 or TRBD2 (5 bases each). Germline-derived CDR1 and CDR2 are LGHNA and YSLEER. The CDR3 length is 15 residues. Deletions cut 0 bases from V and 9 bases from J, with 15 bases between.

The V call is TRBV29-1, the J call TRBJ1-2, with D unclear. Germline loops: CDR1 SQVTM, CDR2 ANQGSEA. V was shortened by 1 base and J by 0 bases, with 6 bases between the two germline ends. This CDR3 is 13 amino acids long. Here the CDR3 reads CSVEGSTNYGYTF. In nucleotides, the CDR3 is TGCAGCGTTGAAGGCAGCACTAACTATGGCTACACCTTC. The full variable domain, in which reference TRBV29-1 and TRBJ1-2 provide the parts outside the CDR3, is SAVISQKPSRDICQRGTSLTIQCQVDSQVTMMFWYRQQPGQSLTLIATANQGSEATYESGFVIDKFPISRPNLTFSTLTVSNMSPEDSSIYLCSVEGSTNYGYTFGSGTRLTVV.